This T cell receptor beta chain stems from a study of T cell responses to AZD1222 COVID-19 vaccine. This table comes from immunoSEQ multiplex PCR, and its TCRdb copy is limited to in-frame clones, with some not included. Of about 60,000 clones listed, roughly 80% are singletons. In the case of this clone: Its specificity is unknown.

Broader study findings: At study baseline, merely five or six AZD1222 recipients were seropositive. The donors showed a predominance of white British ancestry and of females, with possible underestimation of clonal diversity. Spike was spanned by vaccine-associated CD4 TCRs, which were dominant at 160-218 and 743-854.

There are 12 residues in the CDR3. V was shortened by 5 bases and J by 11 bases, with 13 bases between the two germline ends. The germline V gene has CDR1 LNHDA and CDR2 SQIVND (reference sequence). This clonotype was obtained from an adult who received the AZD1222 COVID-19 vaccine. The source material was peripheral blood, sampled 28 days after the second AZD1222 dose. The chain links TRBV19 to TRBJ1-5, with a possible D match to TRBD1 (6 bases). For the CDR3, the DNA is TGTGCCAGTAGTGAGGGGGTCATAGCCCAGCATTTT. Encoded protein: CASSEGVIAQHF.